This T cell receptor beta chain appears in the sequencing data of a study of shared clonotypes between healthy human individuals. CD4+ cells were split into CD45RA+ naive and CD45RA-negative memory subsets. Trimming removed 4 bases at V and 6 bases at J, with 22 bases between. Germline-derived CDR1 and CDR2 are SGHNT and YYREEE (reference sequence). This CDR3 contains 16 residues. Study findings and constraints: The naive CD4 repertoires of a few donors were compared, and approximately 4.5% of clonotypes were shared.

Of note for this clone: Its antigen is unidentified.

The method was immunoSEQ multiplex PCR; TCRdb's version includes in-frame clones alone and lacks a portion of them. The sample has fewer than 200,000 clones, just under 95% seen once. This chain joins TRBV5-4 and TRBJ1-1; tentatively, D is TRBD1 (5 bases). The receptor comes from a woman aged 25 to 39 in good health. Sample: naive CD4+ T cells sorted from blood. Subset defined: CD45RA+ positively selected. The CDR3: CASSPAGALGGAEAFF. In DNA, the CDR3 is TGTGCCAGCAGCCCCGCCGGGGCCCTGGGAGGCGCTGAAGCTTTCTTT.